The source of this T cell receptor beta chain is a study of molecular identifiers for immune sequencing clone quantification (dated by TCRdb to the late 2010s). With regard to the full study: For a replicate experiment, RNA from around 20,000 or 99,000 naive CD8 T cells was divided into five aliquots, and four of the five aliquots were sequenced. The study was a methods study using CD8 T cells to benchmark molecular-identifier clustering-based TCR repertoire sequencing (MIDCIRS) and TCR RNA copy counting.

This clonotype was observed a handful of times. Its antigen specificity is not known. There are no base qualities to consult, and no much larger clone falls within one base. From its cysteine to its phenylalanine, the CDR3 spans 14 amino acids. The sequence is cut down to CDR3 DNA, 42 bases in frame from base 1. Clipping removes 0 bases from V and 13 bases from J, with 4 as the unmatched junction base count. CDR1 MNHEY and CDR2 SVGEGT are derived from the germline V gene. The library was generated by PCR. Sequencing was performed on an Illumina HiSeq 4000. Preparation of bulk TCR libraries followed a previously described approach, with the TCR primers listed in Table S5. The Qiagen AllPrep DNA/RNA kit was used to purify total RNA. Before analysis, reads from multiple sequencing runs of one library were combined. In the source study's methods: Reads were retained only if their TCR constant sequence matched exactly, and those retained reads were trimmed to 150 nt and grouped according to their 12-nt molecular barcodes. Reads in each barcode group were sub-clustered using a 15% Levenshtein threshold, and a quality-weighted consensus sequence was built for each RNA molecule. Non-functional sequences were filtered out, along with any lower-count sequence sitting one edit away from another sequence. Barcode sub-clusters with fewer than 20% of the maximum read count were removed, based on fitting two negative binomial distributions. In TCRdb, the public reads were trimmed at Q25 with fastp and aligned with MiXCR, with productive beta chains retained. A single entry per CDR3 protein holds the most common genes and DNA from its merged rows. V and J calls and clone size were set by TCRdb, not the authors. The sample table holds a few hundred thousand distinct CDR3 sequences, of which roughly 23% were seen once. 0.65% to 0.95% of the sample is held by the ten biggest clonotypes.

Libraries of naive CD8 T cells were built from anywhere between roughly 18,000 and 1,000,000 sorted cells, with 10%, 30% or 50% of the purified RNA used. Naive CD8 T cells, defined as CD8+CD4-CCR7+CD45RA+, were FACS-sorted into RLT Plus buffer on a BD FACSAria II. To test detection sensitivity, Jurkat RNA equal to 10 or so TCR copies was added to samples of about 17,000-1,100,000 naive CD8 T cells. CD8 T cells were enriched with RosetteSep CD8+ T Cell Enrichment Cocktail and Ficoll-Paque, followed by ACK red cell lysis. Results the study describes overall, beyond this receptor: When barcode sub-clustering was omitted, TCR diversity was inflated by chimeric consensus sequences, with chimeras reaching as high as 47%. Spiked-in Jurkat TCR RNA (10 copies' worth), which is not part of the donor repertoire, was contained in the naive libraries. In CMV-specific effector cells, over 99% of molecules were held by clones above 20 RNA copies, whereas under 1% of molecules were held by such clones in naive cells. Modeling gave about 3.2 recovered TCR RNA copies per cell versus approximately 9 by digital PCR, implying about 30% capture efficiency. Highly expanded clone sizes could be underestimated if identical TCR molecules share a barcode. Even against a background of approximately 1 million naive CD8 T cells, spiked-in Jurkat TCR RNA amounting to a single cell's worth was reported to be detectable.

This clonotype originated in a human donor in good health. Some libraries in this study had Jurkat cell RNA spiked in. The source material was naive CD8+ T cells from blood, with Jurkat cell RNA spiked in. Sample cell subset or site, as interpreted from the label and publication: FACS-sorted CD8+CD4-CCR7+CD45RA+ naive T cells. The sequence is built from TRBV6-2 or TRBV6-3 and TRBJ2-1, and 12 junctional nucleotides match TRBD2. The DNA reads TGTGCCAGCAGTTACTCGACTAGCGGGGGCCCACAGTTCTTC. Translation gives CASSYSTSGGPQFF.